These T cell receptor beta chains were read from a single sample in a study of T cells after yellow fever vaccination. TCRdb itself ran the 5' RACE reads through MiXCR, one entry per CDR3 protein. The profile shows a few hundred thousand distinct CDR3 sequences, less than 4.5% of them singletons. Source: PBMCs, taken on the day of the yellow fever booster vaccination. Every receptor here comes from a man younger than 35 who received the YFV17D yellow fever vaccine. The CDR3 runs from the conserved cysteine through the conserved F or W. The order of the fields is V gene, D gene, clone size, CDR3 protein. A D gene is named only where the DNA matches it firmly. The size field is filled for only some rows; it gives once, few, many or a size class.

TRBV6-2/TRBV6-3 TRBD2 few CASRYSGGASSYNEQFF
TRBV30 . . CAWSVGGIRETQYF
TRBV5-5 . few CASSPSLQQETQYF
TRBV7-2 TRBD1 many CASSRVGTEPQSEQFF
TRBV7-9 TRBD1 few CASSFSGQGELPNTGELFF
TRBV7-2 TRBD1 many CASSPQGDSNQPQHF
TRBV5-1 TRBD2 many CASSSGTMWNEQFF
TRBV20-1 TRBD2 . CSARDRLAGGLETQYF
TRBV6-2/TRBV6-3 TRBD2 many CASSWLADTGELFF
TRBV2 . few CASTGTFFKKQPQHF
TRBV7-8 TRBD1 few CASSFFRTGANYGYTF
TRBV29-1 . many CSVEWRIEETQYF
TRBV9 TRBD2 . CASSEGGLTDTQYF
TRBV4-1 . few CASRQEGRENEKLFF
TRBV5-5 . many CASNNLWTVNEQFF
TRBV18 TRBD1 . CASSPLSGTGNEKLFF
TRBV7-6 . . CASSLGTLALFF
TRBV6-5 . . CASSYFLDTGELFF
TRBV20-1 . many CGTSSYNEQFF
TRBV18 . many CASSALEGHEQYF
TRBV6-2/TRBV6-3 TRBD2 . CASSLLGLAGGDEQFF
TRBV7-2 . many CASSPPRSGYTF
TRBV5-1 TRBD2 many CASSKTSGGPNSGANVLTF
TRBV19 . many CASSITRSYEQYF
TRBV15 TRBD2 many CATSRDKRGSTDTQYF
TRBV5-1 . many CASSSLPPGRSQETQYF
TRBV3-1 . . CASSRGLPTRTPLHF
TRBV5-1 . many CASSLERVYEQYF
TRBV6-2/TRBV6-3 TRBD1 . CASRPTFLRGLIRQPQHF
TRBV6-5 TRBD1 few CASNEQGDGYNEQFF
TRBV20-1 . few CSANDSGNEQFF
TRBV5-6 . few CASSKPRGLENNSPLHF
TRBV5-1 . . CASSWRGRGHTEAFF
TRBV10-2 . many CASSDIVRAIYNEQFF
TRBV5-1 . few CASSLRSGDNSPLHF
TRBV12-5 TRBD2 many CASGRGLAGQTQYF
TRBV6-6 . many CASSKLEGGSLNNEQFF
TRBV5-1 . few CASSSATLTGSPLHF
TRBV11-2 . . CASSLGPDPYGYTF
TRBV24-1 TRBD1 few CATSDQKDRASTDTQYF
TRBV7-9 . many CASSLGRVGNTEAFF
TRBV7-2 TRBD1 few CASSTYGTGGNTIYF
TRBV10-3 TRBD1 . CAIRADRDRTDTQYF
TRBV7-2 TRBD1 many CASRGGDTYEQYF
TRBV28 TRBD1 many CASSSLRDSEVGGYTF
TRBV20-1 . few CSASDRMGISPLHF
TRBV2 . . CASKDREGETQYF
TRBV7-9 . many CASSLVPPGELFF
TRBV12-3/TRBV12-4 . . CASSDPDGYTF
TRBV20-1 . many CSARQLGGGIYEQYF